Listed below are T cell receptor beta chains from one sample, sequenced in a study of shared clonotypes between healthy human individuals. Sequencing used immunoSEQ multiplex PCR; TCRdb keeps in-frame clones, though not all of them. Of roughly 500,000 clones listed, 60% to 85% are singletons. The specimen was PBMCs. Receptor source: a woman in her 40s in good health. Some clones in this sample may be carry-over from other donors' samples. Each CDR3 is given with its conserved first and last residue. The D gene is left open where the match is weak. Not all rows give a size; the values are once, few, many and, for expanded clones, a class.

d_gene: NA
j_gene: TRBJ2-7
abundance: NA
v_gene: TRBV19
len: 15
CDR3aa: CASNSPKGRPYEQYF
CDR3nt: TGTGCCAGTAATAGTCCCAAAGGCAGACCCTACGAGCAGTACTTC

d_gene: TRBD2
j_gene: TRBJ2-7
abundance: NA
v_gene: TRBV19
len: 15
CDR3aa: CASSNGLAGGYEQYF
CDR3nt: TGTGCCAGTAGTAACGGACTAGCGGGAGGGTACGAGCAGTACTTC

d_gene: TRBD2
j_gene: TRBJ2-2
abundance: once
v_gene: TRBV4-1
len: 15
CDR3aa: CASSPTSLNTGELFF
CDR3nt: TGCGCCAGCAGCCCGACTAGCCTGAACACCGGGGAGCTGTTTTTT

d_gene: NA
j_gene: TRBJ2-2
abundance: NA
v_gene: TRBV10-2
len: 13
CDR3aa: CASGVFGTGELFF
CDR3nt: TGCGCCAGCGGGGTGTTCGGCACCGGGGAGCTGTTTTTT

d_gene: NA
j_gene: TRBJ2-7
abundance: NA
v_gene: TRBV15
len: 13
CDR3aa: CATSRDHGYEQYF
CDR3nt: TGTGCCACCAGCAGAGATCATGGGTACGAGCAGTACTTC

d_gene: NA
j_gene: TRBJ1-2
abundance: few
v_gene: TRBV29-1
len: 14
CDR3aa: CSVESSGTVYGYTF
CDR3nt: TGCAGCGTTGAATCTTCCGGGACGGTCTATGGCTACACCTTC

d_gene: TRBD1
j_gene: TRBJ2-2
abundance: NA
v_gene: TRBV15
len: 17
CDR3aa: CATSGRPTGDGTGELFF
CDR3nt: TGTGCCACCAGCGGCCGCCCGACAGGGGATGGCACCGGGGAGCTGTTTTTT

d_gene: TRBD2
j_gene: TRBJ2-7
abundance: NA
v_gene: TRBV19
len: 15
CDR3aa: CASSKEREGLNEQYF
CDR3nt: TGTGCCAGTAGTAAGGAGAGGGAGGGTCTGAACGAGCAGTACTTC

d_gene: NA
j_gene: TRBJ2-1
abundance: NA
v_gene: TRBV4-2
len: 13
CDR3aa: CASSQDRSREQFF
CDR3nt: TGTGCCAGCAGCCAAGATCGGAGCCGTGAGCAGTTCTTC

d_gene: NA
j_gene: TRBJ1-2
abundance: once
v_gene: TRBV9
len: 15
CDR3aa: CASSPSEGVLYGYTF
CDR3nt: TGTGCCAGCAGCCCCTCTGAAGGGGTCCTCTATGGCTACACCTTC

d_gene: NA
j_gene: TRBJ2-5
abundance: NA
v_gene: TRBV5-6
len: 12
CDR3aa: CASSKRQETQYF
CDR3nt: TGTGCCAGCAGCAAGCGGCAAGAGACCCAGTACTTC

d_gene: NA
j_gene: TRBJ2-5
abundance: NA
v_gene: TRBV7-9
len: 11
CDR3aa: CASSTQWTQYF
CDR3nt: TGTGCCAGCAGCACACAGTGGACCCAGTACTTC

d_gene: NA
j_gene: TRBJ1-1
abundance: NA
v_gene: TRBV2
len: 15
CDR3aa: CASSDQGSMNTEAFF
CDR3nt: TGTGCCAGCAGTGACCAGGGTTCTATGAACACTGAAGCTTTCTTT

d_gene: NA
j_gene: TRBJ2-2
abundance: NA
v_gene: TRBV11-3
len: 17
CDR3aa: CASSLFRQGERSGELFF
CDR3nt: TGTGCCAGCAGCTTATTTCGGCAGGGTGAGAGAAGTGGGGAGCTGTTTTTT

d_gene: TRBD1
j_gene: TRBJ1-1
abundance: few
v_gene: TRBV7-9
len: 14
CDR3aa: CASSPRQGNTEAFF
CDR3nt: TGTGCCAGCAGCCCCCGACAGGGAAACACTGAAGCTTTCTTT

d_gene: TRBD2
j_gene: TRBJ2-3
abundance: once
v_gene: TRBV9
len: 15
CDR3aa: CASSVVAGGTDTQYF
CDR3nt: TGTGCCAGCAGCGTAGTAGCGGGAGGCACAGATACGCAGTATTTT

d_gene: NA
j_gene: TRBJ2-7
abundance: NA
v_gene: TRBV29-1
len: 15
CDR3aa: CSVEGAVQQRYEQYF
CDR3nt: TGCAGCGTTGAAGGGGCGGTTCAACAGCGCTACGAGCAGTACTTC

d_gene: TRBD2
j_gene: TRBJ2-3
abundance: few
v_gene: TRBV2
len: 13
CDR3aa: CASSGGGGLALYF
CDR3nt: TGTGCCAGCAGTGGTGGTGGGGGACTAGCTCTGTATTTT

d_gene: TRBD2
j_gene: TRBJ2-5
abundance: NA
v_gene: TRBV28
len: 13
CDR3aa: CASSDPGLALEYF
CDR3nt: TGTGCCAGCAGCGACCCGGGACTAGCGTTGGAGTACTTC

d_gene: NA
j_gene: TRBJ2-1
abundance: once
v_gene: TRBV5-6
len: 12
CDR3aa: CASIFRGGEQFF
CDR3nt: TGTGCCAGCATATTCCGGGGAGGTGAGCAGTTCTTC

d_gene: NA
j_gene: TRBJ1-1
abundance: many
v_gene: TRBV29-1
len: 12
CDR3aa: CSVVVRTSEAFF
CDR3nt: TGCAGCGTCGTGGTGCGGACGTCTGAAGCTTTCTTT

d_gene: NA
j_gene: TRBJ1-2
abundance: NA
v_gene: TRBV27
len: 13
CDR3aa: CASSDTGLQDYTF
CDR3nt: TGTGCCAGCAGTGATACAGGGCTGCAAGACTACACCTTC

d_gene: TRBD2
j_gene: TRBJ2-5
abundance: few
v_gene: TRBV7-9
len: 18
CDR3aa: CASSLGRVAGDIEETQYF
CDR3nt: TGTGCCAGCAGCTTAGGACGGGTAGCGGGAGACATAGAGGAGACCCAGTACTTC

d_gene: NA
j_gene: TRBJ2-7
abundance: once
v_gene: TRBV20-1
len: 11
CDR3aa: CSASRSYEQYF
CDR3nt: TGCAGTGCTAGCCGGTCCTACGAGCAGTACTTC

d_gene: TRBD1
j_gene: TRBJ2-7
abundance: NA
v_gene: TRBV5-1
len: 16
CDR3aa: CASSLSPGQGIDEQYF
CDR3nt: TGCGCCAGCAGCTTATCCCCGGGACAGGGAATCGACGAGCAGTACTTC

d_gene: NA
j_gene: TRBJ2-2
abundance: NA
v_gene: TRBV28
len: 13
CDR3aa: CASSLLDTGELFF
CDR3nt: TGTGCCAGCAGTTTATTGGACACCGGGGAGCTGTTTTTT

d_gene: TRBD1
j_gene: TRBJ1-4
abundance: NA
v_gene: TRBV7-8
len: 13
CDR3aa: CASSPRTGGKLFF
CDR3nt: TGTGCCAGCAGCCCACGGACAGGAGGAAAACTGTTTTTT

d_gene: NA
j_gene: TRBJ2-2
abundance: NA
v_gene: TRBV5-1
len: 15
CDR3aa: CASSKTSGADGELFF
CDR3nt: TGCGCCAGCAGCAAGACCTCAGGGGCGGACGGGGAGCTGTTTTTT

d_gene: NA
j_gene: TRBJ2-4
abundance: NA
v_gene: TRBV7-9
len: 15
CDR3aa: CASSLDGQSTDIQYF
CDR3nt: TGTGCCAGCAGCTTAGACGGACAGAGTACCGACATTCAGTACTTC